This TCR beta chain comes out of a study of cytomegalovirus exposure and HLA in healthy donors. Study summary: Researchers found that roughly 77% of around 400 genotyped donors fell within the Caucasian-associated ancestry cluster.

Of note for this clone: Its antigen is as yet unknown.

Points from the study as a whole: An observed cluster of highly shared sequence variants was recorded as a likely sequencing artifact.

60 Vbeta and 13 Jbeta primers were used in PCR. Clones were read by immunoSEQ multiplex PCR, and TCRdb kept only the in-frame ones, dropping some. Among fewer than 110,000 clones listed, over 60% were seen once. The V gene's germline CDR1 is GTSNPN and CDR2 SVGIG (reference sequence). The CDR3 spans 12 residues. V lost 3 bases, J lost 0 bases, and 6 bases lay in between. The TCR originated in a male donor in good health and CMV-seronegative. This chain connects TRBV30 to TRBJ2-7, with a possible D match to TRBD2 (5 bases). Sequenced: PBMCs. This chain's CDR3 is CAWRRDSYEQYF. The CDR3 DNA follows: TGTGCCTGGAGACGGGACTCCTACGAGCAGTACTTC.